This T cell receptor beta chain was sequenced for a study of blood T cell repertoires in COVID-19. Study at large: Samples representing acute and convalescent COVID-19 were sourced from the United States, Italy and Spain.

Cohort placement rested on clinical history that participants reported themselves. Either two negative PCRs, clearance, or symptom resolution qualified Cohort 3 donors as recovered. The CDR3 runs 13 residues. V lost 5 bases and J 3 bases, leaving 10 bases between the germline ends. Here immunoSEQ multiplex PCR was the method, and the copy in TCRdb shows in-frame clones only, minus some. Found here are 280,000 or so clones, less than 85% of them singletons; the top ten hold 2% to 3%. Sequencing was done on a sample of PBMCs or T cells enriched from blood (not recorded which). This TCR came from a woman aged 50 to 65 who had recovered from COVID-19. This sequence joins TRBV12-3 or TRBV12-4 and TRBJ1-2; D is undetermined. The CDR3: CASSLLRDYGYTF. The CDR3 DNA reads TGTGCCAGCAGTCTGTTACGGGACTATGGCTACACCTTC.